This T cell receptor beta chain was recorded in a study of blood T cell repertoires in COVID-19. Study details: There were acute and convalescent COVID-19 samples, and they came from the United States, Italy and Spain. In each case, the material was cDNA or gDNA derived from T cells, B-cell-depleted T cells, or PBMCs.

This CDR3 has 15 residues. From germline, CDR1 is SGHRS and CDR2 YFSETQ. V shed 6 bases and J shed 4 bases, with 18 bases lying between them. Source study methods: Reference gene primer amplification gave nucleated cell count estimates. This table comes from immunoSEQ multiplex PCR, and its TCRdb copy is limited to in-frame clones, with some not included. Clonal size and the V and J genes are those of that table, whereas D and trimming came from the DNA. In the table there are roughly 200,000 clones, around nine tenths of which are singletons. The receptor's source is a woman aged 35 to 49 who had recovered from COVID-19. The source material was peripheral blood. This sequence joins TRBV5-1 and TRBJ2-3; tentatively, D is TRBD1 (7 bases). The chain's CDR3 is CASTQQGRKADTQYF. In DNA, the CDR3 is TGCGCCAGCACCCAACAGGGGAGGAAGGCAGATACGCAGTATTTT.